This T cell receptor (delta chain) appears in the sequencing data of a study of gamma-delta chains in newborns, infants, children. Overall study context: Polyclonal expansion of innate γδ T cells after birth follows microbial exposure.

This clone has more than one count but fewer than ten. Other DNA sequences in this specimen translate into the identical CDR3. Trimming cost V 1 base and J 2 bases; bases outside gene matches: 3. The V gene's germline CDR1 is GEAIGNYY and CDR2 EKD. The CDR3 runs 18 residues. TCRdb re-called the reads through CATT. The repertoire holds thousands of delta-chain clones, with around 4.7% as singletons. The sequence was collected from a child who was a newborn, infant or young child, either healthy, febrile or measles-vaccinated (not recorded which). The V and J genes are TRDV2 and TRDJ3, with 11 nucleotides matching TRDD3. The specimen sequenced was blood. The CDR3 loop is CACDTGGYATWDTRQMFF. The CDR3 nucleotides are TGTGCCTGTGACACTGGGGGATACGCCACCTGGGACACCCGACAGATGTTTTTC.